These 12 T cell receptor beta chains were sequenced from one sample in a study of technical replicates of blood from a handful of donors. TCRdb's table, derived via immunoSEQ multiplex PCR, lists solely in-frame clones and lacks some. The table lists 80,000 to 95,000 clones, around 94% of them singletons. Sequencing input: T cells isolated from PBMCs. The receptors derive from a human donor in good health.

The CDR3 DNA reads as TGCAGCGTGACCCCGGGACAGGGGGCCCTAAACACTGAAGCTTTCTTT. It is translated as CSVTPGQGALNTEAFF. The rearrangement links TRBV29-1 to TRBJ1-1, with 12 bases that match TRBD1. The J segment lost 2 bases and the V segment lost 6 bases, leaving 10 bases of the junction unmatched. The length of the CDR3 is 16 residues. The germline V gene encodes CDR1 SQVTM and CDR2 ANQGSEA.

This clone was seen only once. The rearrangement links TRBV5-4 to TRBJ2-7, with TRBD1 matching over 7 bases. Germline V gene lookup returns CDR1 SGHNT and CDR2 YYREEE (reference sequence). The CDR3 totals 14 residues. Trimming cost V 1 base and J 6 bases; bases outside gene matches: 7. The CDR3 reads CASSLTGVDSEQYF. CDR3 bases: TGTGCCAGCAGCTTGACAGGGGTGGACTCCGAGCAGTACTTC.

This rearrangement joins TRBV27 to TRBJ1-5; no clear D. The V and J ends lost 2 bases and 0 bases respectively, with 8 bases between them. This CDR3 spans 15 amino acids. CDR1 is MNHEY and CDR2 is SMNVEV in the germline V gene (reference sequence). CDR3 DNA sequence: TGTGCCAGCAGTTTAACAGTCTATAGCAATCAGCCCCAGCATTTT. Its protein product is CASSLTVYSNQPQHF.

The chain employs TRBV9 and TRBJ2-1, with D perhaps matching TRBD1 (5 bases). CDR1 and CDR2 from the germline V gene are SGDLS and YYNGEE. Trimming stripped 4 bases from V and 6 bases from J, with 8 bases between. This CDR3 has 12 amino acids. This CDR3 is CASSIDSNEQFF. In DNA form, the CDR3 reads TGTGCCAGCAGCATCGACAGCAATGAGCAGTTCTTC.

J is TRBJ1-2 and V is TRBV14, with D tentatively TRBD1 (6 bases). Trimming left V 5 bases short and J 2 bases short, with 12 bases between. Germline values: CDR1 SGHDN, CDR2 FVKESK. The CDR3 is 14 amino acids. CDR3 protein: CASSARTGNYGYTF. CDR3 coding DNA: TGTGCCAGCAGCGCCCGAACAGGGAACTATGGCTACACCTTC.

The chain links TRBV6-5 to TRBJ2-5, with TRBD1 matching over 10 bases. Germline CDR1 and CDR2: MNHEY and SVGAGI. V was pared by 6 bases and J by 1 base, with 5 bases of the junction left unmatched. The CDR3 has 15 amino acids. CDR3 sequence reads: CASRPRDRGQETQYF. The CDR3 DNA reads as TGTGCCAGCAGGCCTCGGGACAGGGGCCAAGAGACCCAGTACTTC.

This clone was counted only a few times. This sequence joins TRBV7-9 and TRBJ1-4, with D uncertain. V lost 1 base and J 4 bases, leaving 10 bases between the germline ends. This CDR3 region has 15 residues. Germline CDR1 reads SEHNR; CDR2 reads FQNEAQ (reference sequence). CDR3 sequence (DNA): TGTGCCAGCAGCTTAGAGGGAGGAGTTAATGAAAAACTGTTTTTT. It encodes CASSLEGGVNEKLFF.

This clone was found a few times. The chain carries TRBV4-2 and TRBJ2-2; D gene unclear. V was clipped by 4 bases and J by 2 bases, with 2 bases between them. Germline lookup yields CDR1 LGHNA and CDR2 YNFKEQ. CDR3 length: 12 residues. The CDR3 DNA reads TGTGCCAGCAGCCTAAACACCGGGGAGCTGTTTTTT. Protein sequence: CASSLNTGELFF.

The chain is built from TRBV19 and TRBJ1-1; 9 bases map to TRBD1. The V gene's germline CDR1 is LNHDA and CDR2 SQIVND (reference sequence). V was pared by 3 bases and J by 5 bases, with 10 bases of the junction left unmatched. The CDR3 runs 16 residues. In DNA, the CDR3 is TGTGCCAGTAGTATGATAACAGGGGGCGAGGAAACTGAAGCTTTCTTT. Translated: CASSMITGGEETEAFF.

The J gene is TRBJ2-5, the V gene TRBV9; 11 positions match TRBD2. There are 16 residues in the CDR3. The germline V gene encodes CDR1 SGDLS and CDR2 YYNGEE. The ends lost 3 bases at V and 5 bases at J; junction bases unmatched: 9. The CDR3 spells CASSASSGGPGETQYF. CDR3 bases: TGTGCCAGCAGCGCCTCTAGCGGGGGGCCTGGGGAGACCCAGTACTTC.

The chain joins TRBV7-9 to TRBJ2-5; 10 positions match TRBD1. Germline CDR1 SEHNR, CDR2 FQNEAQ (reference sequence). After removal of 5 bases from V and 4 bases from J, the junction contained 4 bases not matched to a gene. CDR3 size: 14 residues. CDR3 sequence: CASSPGQGTETQYF. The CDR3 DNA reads TGTGCCAGCAGCCCGGGACAGGGGACAGAGACCCAGTACTTC.

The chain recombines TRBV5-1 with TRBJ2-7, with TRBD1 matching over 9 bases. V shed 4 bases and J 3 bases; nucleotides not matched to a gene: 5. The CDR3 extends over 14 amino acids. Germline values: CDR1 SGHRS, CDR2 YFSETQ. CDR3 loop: CASSIKGQGYEQYF. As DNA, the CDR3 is TGCGCCAGCAGCATAAAGGGACAGGGCTACGAGCAGTACTTC.